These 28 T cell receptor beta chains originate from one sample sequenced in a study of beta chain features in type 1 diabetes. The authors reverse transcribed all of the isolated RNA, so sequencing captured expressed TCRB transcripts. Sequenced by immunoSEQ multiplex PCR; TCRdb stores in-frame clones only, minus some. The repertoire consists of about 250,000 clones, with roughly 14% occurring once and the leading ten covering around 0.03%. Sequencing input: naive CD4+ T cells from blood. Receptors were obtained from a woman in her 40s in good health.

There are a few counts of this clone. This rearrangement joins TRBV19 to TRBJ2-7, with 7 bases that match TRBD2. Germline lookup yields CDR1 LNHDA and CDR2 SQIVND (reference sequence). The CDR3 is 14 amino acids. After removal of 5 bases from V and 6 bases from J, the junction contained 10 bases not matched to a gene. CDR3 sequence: CASSGRRGVSEQYF. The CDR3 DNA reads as TGTGCCAGTAGTGGTCGCCGGGGGGTCTCCGAGCAGTACTTC.

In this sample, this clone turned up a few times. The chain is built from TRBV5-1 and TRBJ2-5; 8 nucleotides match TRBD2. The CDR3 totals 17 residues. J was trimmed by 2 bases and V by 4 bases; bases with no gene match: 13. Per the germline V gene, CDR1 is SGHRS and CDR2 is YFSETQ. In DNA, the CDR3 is TGCGCCAGCAGCCTATCATGGCGGGGGGTGAGTCAAGAGACCCAGTACTTC. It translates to CASSLSWRGVSQETQYF.

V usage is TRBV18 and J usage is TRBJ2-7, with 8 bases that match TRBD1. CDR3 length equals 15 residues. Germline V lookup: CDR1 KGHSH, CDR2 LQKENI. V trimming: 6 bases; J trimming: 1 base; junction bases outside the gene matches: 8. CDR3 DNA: TGTGCCAGCTCTCCAGACAGGGGCCTATCCTACGAGCAGTACTTC. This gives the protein CASSPDRGLSYEQYF.

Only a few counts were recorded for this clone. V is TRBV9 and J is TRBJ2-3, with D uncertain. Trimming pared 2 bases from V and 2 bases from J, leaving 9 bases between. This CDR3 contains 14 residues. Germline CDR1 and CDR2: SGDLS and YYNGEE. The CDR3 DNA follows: TGTGCCAGCAGCGTCCGACTCGCCACAGATACGCAGTATTTT. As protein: CASSVRLATDTQYF.

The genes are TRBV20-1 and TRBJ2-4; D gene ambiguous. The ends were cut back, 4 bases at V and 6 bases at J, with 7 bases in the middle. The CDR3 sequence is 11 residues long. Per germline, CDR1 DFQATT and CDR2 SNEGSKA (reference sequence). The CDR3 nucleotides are TGCAGTGCTACACCCGGAAACATTCAGTACTTC. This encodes CSATPGNIQYF.

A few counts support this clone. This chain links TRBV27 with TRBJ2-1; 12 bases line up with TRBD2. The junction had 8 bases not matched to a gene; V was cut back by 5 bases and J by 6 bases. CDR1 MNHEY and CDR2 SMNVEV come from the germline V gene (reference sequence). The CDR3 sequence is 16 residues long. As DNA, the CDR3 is TGTGCCAGCAGTCTGAGACTAGCGGGGGCGGGCAATGAGCAGTTCTTC. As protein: CASSLRLAGAGNEQFF.

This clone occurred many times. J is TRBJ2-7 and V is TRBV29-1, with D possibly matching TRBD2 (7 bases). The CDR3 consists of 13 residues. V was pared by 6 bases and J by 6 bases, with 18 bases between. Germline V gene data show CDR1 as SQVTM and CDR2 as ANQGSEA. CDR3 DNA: TGCAGCGTCCTGAAGGGCGGGGGCGGCGAGCAGTACTTC. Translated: CSVLKGGGGEQYF.

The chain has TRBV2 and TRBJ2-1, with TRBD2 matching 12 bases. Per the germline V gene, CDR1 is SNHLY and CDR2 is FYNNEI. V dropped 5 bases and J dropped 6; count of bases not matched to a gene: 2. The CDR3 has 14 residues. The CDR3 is CASSSSGGGNEQFF. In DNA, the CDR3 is TGTGCCAGCAGTTCTAGCGGGGGGGGCAATGAGCAGTTCTTC.

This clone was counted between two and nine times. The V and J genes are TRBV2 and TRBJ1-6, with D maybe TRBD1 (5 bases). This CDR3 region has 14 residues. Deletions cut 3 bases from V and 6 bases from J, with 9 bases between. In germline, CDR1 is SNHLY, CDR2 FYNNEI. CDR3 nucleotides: TGTGCCAGCAGTGAGCGGCAGGGTAATTCACCCCTCCACTTT. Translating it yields CASSERQGNSPLHF.

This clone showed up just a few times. The CDR3 DNA reads TGTGCCAGCAGCAAACCCCAGGGGGAAGAGACCCAGTACTTC. It encodes CASSKPQGEETQYF. The chain links TRBV21-1 to TRBJ2-5; the DNA was not used to check the table's D call, TRBD1. TRBV21-1 is flagged as a pseudogene. The CDR3 has 14 amino acids.

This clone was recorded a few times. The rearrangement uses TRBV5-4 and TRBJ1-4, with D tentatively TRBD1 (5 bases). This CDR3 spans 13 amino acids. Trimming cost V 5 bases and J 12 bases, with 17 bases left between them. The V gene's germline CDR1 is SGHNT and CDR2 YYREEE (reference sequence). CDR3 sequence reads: CASRPFGDSQLFF. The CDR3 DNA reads TGTGCCAGCAGGCCATTCGGAGACAGTCAACTGTTTTTT.

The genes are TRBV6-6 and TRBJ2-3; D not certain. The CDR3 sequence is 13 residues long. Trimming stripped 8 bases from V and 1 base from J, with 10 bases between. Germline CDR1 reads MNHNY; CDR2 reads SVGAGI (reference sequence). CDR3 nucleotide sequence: TGTGCCAGCCAAAACCCAGGCACAGATACGCAGTATTTT. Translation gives CASQNPGTDTQYF.

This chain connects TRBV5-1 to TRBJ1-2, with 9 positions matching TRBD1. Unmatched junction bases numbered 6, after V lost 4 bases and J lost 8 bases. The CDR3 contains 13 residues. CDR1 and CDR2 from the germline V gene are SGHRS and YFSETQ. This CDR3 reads CASSAGQGNGYTF. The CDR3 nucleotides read TGCGCCAGCAGCGCCGGACAGGGGAACGGCTACACCTTC.

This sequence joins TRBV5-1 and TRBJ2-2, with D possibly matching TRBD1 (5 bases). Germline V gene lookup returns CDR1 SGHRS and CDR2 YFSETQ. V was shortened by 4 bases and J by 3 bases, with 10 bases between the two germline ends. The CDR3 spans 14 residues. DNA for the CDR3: TGCGCCAGCAGCCAGGGCAGGGACACCGGGGAGCTGTTTTTT. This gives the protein CASSQGRDTGELFF.

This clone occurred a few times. DNA for the CDR3: TGTGCCAGCAGCTTTTCTCAGTCCTACGAGCAGTACTTC. Translating it yields CASSFSQSYEQYF. This sequence joins TRBV7-9 and TRBJ2-7; no reliable D call. The germline gives CDR1 SEHNR, CDR2 FQNEAQ (reference sequence). The CDR3 extends over 13 amino acids. The germline V and J ends were trimmed by 3 bases and 1 base, with 7 bases remaining between them.

The CDR3 coding sequence is TGTGCCAGCAGCGGCCGGGACATTTACAATGAGCAGTTCTTC. It translates to CASSGRDIYNEQFF. This chain connects TRBV7-8 to TRBJ2-1; D may be TRBD1 (6 bases). V was clipped by 5 bases and J by 4 bases, with 12 bases between them. The CDR3 has 14 amino acids. CDR1 is SGHVS and CDR2 is FQNEAQ in the germline V gene. Together with reference TRBV7-8 and TRBJ2-1, the CDR3 gives the full variable domain: GAGVSQSPRYKVAKRGQDVALRCDPISGHVSLFWYQQALGQGPEFLTYFQNEAQLDKSGLPSDRFFAERPEGSVSTLKIQRTQQEDSAVYLCASSGRDIYNEQFFGPGTRLTVL.

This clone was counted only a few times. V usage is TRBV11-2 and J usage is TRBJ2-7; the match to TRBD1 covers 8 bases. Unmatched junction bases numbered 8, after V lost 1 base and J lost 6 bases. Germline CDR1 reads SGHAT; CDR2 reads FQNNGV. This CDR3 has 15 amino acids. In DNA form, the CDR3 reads TGTGCCAGCAGCTTAGCGACAGGGGCGATAGGCGAGCAGTACTTC. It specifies CASSLATGAIGEQYF.

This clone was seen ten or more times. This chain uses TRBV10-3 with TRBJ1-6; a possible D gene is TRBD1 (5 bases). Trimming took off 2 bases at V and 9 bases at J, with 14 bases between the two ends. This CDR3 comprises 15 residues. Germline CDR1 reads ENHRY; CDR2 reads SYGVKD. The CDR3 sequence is CAISEVQGPSSPLHF. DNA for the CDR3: TGTGCCATCAGTGAGGTTCAGGGTCCTAGTTCACCCCTCCACTTT.

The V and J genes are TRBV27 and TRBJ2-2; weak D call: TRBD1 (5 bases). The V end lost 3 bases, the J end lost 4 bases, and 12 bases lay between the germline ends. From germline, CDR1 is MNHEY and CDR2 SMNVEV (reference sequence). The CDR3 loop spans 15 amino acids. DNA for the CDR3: TGTGCCAGCAGTTTCCACCAGGGTCCCACCGGGGAGCTGTTTTTT. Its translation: CASSFHQGPTGELFF.

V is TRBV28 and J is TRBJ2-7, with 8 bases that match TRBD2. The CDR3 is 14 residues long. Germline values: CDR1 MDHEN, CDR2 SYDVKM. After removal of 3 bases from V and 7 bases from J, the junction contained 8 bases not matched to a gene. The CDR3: CASSFHDQRGEQYF. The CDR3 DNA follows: TGTGCCAGCAGTTTCCACGACCAGCGGGGGGAGCAGTACTTC.

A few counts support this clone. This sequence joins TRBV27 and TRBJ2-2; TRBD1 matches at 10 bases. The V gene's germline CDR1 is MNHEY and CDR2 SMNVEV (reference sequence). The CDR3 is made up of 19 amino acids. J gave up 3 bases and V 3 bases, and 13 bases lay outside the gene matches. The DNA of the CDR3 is TGTGCCAGCAGTTTCCCCCGGACAGGGGGTAGGTTGGACACCGGGGAGCTGTTTTTT. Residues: CASSFPRTGGRLDTGELFF.

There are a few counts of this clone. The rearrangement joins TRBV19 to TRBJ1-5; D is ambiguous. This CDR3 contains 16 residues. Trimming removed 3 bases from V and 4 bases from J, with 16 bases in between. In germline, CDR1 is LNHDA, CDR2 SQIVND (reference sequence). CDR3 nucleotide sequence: TGTGCCAGTAGTATGTTCACGGGAACAGCAAATCAGCCCCAGCATTTT. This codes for CASSMFTGTANQPQHF.

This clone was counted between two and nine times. CDR3 DNA sequence: TGCGCCAGCAGCTTGGGTGACAGGGGGCCTAGCAATCAGCCCCAGCATTTT. It codes for CASSLGDRGPSNQPQHF. The chain employs TRBV5-1 and TRBJ1-5; TRBD1 matches at 10 bases. Germline loops: CDR1 SGHRS, CDR2 YFSETQ. CDR3 length equals 17 residues. The V gene end was trimmed by 0 bases and the J gene end by 0 bases; junction bases not matched to a gene: 3.

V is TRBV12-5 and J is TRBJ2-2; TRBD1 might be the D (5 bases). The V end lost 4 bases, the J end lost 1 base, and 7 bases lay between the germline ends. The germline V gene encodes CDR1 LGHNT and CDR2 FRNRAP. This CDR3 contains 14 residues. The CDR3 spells CASGSQGNTGELFF. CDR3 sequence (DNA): TGTGCTAGTGGTTCCCAGGGGAACACCGGGGAGCTGTTTTTT.

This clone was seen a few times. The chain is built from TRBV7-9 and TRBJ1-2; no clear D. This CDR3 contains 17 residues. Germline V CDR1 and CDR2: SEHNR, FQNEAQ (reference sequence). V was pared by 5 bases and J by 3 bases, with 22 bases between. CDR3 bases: TGTGCCAGCAGCCTACCGACGGCCCCCAGGTCCGACTATGGCTACACCTTC. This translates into CASSLPTAPRSDYGYTF.

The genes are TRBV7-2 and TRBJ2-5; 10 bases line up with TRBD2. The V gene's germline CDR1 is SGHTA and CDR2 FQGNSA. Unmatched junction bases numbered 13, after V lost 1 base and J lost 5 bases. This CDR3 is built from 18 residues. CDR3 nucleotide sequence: TGTGCCAGCAGCTTAGGACTTTCTAGCGGGGGCACCGGGGAGACCCAGTACTTC. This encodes CASSLGLSSGGTGETQYF.

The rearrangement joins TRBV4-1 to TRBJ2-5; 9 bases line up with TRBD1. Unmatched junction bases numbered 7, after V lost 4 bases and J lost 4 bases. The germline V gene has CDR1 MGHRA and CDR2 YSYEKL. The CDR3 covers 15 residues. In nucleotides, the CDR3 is TGCGCCAGCAGCCCGACAGGGGGACCCTCAGAGACCCAGTACTTC. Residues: CASSPTGGPSETQYF.

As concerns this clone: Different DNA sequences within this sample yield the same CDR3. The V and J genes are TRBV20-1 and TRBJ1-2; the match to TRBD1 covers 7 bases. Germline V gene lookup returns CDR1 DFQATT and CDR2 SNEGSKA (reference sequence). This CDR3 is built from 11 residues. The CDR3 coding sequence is TGCAGCGCTGTGACAGGGTCTGGCTACACCTTC. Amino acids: CSAVTGSGYTF.